What follows are 5 T cell receptor beta chains derived from one specimen sequenced in a study of T cells in Graves' hyperthyroidism and ophthalmopathy. The TCR beta CDR3 regions underwent amplification using RNA transcripts as the source. HTBI primers drove first-round RT-PCR of the TCR CDR3. TCRdb independently ran MiXCR on the multiplex PCR reads; one entry per CDR3 protein. This table has 750,000 to 950,000 distinct CDR3 sequences, over 35% appearing once. The sample was blood. The receptor set was obtained from a man aged 18 to 30 with Graves' hyperthyroidism.

This clonotype was seen at least ten times. The chain uses TRBV10-3 and TRBJ1-4; D unresolved. V was trimmed by 6 bases and J by 12 bases, leaving 20 bases between them. The CDR3 has 14 residues. CDR1 is ENHRY, CDR2 SYGVKD, per germline. CDR3 loop: CAIRGSPSPGELFF. CDR3 nucleotide sequence: TGTGCCATCAGGGGGAGTCCCTCTCCTGGGGAACTGTTTTTT.

This clonotype was seen a handful of times. The chain has TRBV12-3 or TRBV12-4 and TRBJ1-3; D is unclear. The CDR3 loop spans 15 amino acids. Trimming stripped 3 bases from V and 2 bases from J, with 11 bases between. CDR3 residues: CASSFSEPPGNTIYF. CDR3 nucleotide sequence: TGTGCCAGCAGTTTTTCCGAGCCACCTGGAAACACCATATATTTT.

This clonotype showed up many times. V usage is TRBV12-3 or TRBV12-4 and J usage is TRBJ1-1; 8 nucleotides agree with TRBD1. The length of the CDR3 is 14 residues. With 3 bases clipped from V and 5 bases from J, the junction kept 5 bases outside the gene matches. CDR3: CASSFWTGRTEAFF. CDR3 sequence (DNA): TGTGCCAGCAGTTTTTGGACAGGGAGGACTGAAGCTTTCTTT.

Turning to this clonotype: Likely a read error: the CDR3 ends without its conserved phenylalanine or tryptophan. The J gene is TRBJ1-3, the V gene TRBV25-1; D gene unclear. Germline V gene data show CDR1 as MGHDK and CDR2 as SYGVNS. The CDR3 runs 13 residues. Trimming removed 5 bases from V and 1 base from J, with 6 bases in between. The CDR3 bases are TGTGCCAGCAGTTTAGGATCTGGAAACACCATATATCTT. Translated: CASSLGSGNTIYL.

This clonotype was seen a few times. V is TRBV6-1 and J is TRBJ1-2, with a tentative D call TRBD1 (6 bases). Per germline, CDR1 MNHNS and CDR2 SASEGT. The CDR3 totals 13 residues. V shed 5 bases and J shed 7 bases, with 14 bases lying between them. The CDR3 nucleotides read TGTGCCAGCAGTCCTGGGGGCAGCCTTGGCTACACCTTC. It codes for CASSPGGSLGYTF.